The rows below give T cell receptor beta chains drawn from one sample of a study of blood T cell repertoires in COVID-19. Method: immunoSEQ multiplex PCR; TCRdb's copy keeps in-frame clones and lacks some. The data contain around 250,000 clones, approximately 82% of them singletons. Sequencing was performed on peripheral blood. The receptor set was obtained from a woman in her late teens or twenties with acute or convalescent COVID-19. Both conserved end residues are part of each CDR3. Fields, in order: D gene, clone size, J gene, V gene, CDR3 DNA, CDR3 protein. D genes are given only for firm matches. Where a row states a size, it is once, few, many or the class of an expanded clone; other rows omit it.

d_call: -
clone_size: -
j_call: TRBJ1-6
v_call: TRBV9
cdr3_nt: TGTGCCAGCAGCGTAGGGGGAGGGGTTGGCAATTCACCCCTCCACTTT
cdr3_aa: CASSVGGGVGNSPLHF

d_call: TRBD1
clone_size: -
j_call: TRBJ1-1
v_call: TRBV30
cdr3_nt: TGTGCCTGGGACCCAGGAGACAGGGTTATTTCCACTGAAGCTTTCTTT
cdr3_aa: CAWDPGDRVISTEAFF

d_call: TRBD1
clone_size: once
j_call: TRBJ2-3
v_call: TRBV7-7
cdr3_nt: TGTGCTAGCAGACAGGGGCCTGACACAGATACGCAGTATTTT
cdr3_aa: CASRQGPDTDTQYF

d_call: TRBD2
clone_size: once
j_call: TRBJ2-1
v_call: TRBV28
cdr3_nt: TGTGCCAGCAGTCCTTTTAGCGGGATGAGGAACAATGAGCAGTTCTTC
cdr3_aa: CASSPFSGMRNNEQFF

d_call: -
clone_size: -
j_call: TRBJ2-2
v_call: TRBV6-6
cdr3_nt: TGTGCCAGCAGTTTCTACGGACTAAGGAACACCGGGGAGCTGTTTTTT
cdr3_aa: CASSFYGLRNTGELFF

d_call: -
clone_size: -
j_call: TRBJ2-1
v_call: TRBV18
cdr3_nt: TGTGCCAGCTCACCTACTCTCAATGAGCAGTTCTTC
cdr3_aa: CASSPTLNEQFF

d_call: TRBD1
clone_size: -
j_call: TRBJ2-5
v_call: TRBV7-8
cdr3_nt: TGTGCCAGCAGCTTAGACGGCGTGACAGGGACCGAGACCCAGTACTTC
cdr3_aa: CASSLDGVTGTETQYF

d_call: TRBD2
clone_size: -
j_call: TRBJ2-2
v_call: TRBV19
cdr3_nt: TGTGCCAGTAGTATAGACTCGGGACTAGCGGCACTGGCCGGGGAGCTGTTTTTT
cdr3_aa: CASSIDSGLAALAGELFF

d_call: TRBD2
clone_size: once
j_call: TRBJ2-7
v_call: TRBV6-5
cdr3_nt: TGTGCCAGCAGTTACGGGGGACTAGCGTTATCCTACGAGCAGTACTTC
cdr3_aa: CASSYGGLALSYEQYF

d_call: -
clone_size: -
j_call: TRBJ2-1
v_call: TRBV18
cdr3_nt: TGTGCCAGCTCACCACAATCCGCGACTAGCTCCTACAATGAGCAGTTCTTC
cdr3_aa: CASSPQSATSSYNEQFF

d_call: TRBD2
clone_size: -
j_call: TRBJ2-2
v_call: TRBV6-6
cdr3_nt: TGTGCCAGCAGTCACACCCGAGTAGCGGGAGGCTGGTTTGGTAACACCGGGGAGCTGTTTTTT
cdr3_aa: CASSHTRVAGGWFGNTGELFF

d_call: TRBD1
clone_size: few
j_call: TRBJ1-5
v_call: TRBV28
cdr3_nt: TGTGCCAGCAGTTTCGTTTTTGTGACAGGGGGTCAGCCCCAGCATTTT
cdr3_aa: CASSFVFVTGGQPQHF

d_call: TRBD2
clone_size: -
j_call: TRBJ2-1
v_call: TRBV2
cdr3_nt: TGTGCCAGCAGTGAATTATTAGCGGGAGCAGGCTATGAGCAGTTCTTC
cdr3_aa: CASSELLAGAGYEQFF

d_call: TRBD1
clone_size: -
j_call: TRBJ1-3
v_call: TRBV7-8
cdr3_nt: TGTGCCAGCAGCTTACCAATACAGGGGAGAGGAAACACCATATATTTT
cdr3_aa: CASSLPIQGRGNTIYF

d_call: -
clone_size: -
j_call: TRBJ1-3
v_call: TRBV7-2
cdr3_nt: TGTGCCAGCAGCTCCCATGGGGGCTTCTCTGGAAACACCATATATTTT
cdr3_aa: CASSSHGGFSGNTIYF

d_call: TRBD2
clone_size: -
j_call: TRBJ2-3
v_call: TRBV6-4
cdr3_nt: TGTGCCAGCAGTGCATTCGGAGTTCGTCCTAGCGGACTATACACAGATACGCAGTATTTT
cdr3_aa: CASSAFGVRPSGLYTDTQYF

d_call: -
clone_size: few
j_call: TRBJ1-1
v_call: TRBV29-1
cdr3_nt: TGCAGCGTTGAAGGAGTCCCTCAAGGACTCGAAGCTTTCTTT
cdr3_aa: CSVEGVPQGLEAFF

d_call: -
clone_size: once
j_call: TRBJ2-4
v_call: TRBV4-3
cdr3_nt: TGCGCCAGCAGCCAAGACAACGGACTTCCCCCGAACTTC
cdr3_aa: CASSQDNGLPPNF

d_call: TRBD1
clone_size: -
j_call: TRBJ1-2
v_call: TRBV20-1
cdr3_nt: TGCAGTGCCACAAACAGGGGCGGCTACACCTTC
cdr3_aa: CSATNRGGYTF

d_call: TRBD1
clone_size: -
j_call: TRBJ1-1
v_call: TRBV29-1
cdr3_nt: TGCAGCGTTGCCCAGGGGGCCAACACTGAAGCTTTCTTT
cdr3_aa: CSVAQGANTEAFF

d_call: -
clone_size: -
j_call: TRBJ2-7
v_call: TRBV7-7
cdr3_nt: TGTGCTAGCAGCTTTGCCACAGGGTCCGAGCAGTACTTC
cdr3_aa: CASSFATGSEQYF

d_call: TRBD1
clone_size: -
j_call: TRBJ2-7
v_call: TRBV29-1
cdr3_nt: TGCAGCGTTTCCGGGCCAGGGGGACCCTACGAGCAGTACTTC
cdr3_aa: CSVSGPGGPYEQYF

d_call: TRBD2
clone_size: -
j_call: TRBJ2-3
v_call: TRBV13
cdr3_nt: TGTGCCAGCAGCTCGAAAGGAAAAACATCTAGCGGGACGGGTTCAGATACGCAGTATTTT
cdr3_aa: CASSSKGKTSSGTGSDTQYF

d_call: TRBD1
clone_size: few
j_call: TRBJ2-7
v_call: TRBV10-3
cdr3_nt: TGTGCCATCAGCTCCGGCCCCCGGGACAGGGATTCCTACGAGCAGTACTTC
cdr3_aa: CAISSGPRDRDSYEQYF

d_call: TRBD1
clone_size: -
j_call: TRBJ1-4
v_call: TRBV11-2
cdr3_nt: TGTGCCAGCAGCTTATTCACAGGGGGCACTAATGAAAAACTGTTTTTT
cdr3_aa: CASSLFTGGTNEKLFF

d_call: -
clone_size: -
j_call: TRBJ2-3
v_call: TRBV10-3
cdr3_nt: TGTGCCATCAGCAGGGGGGACTCCTACTTCACAGATACGCAGTATTTT
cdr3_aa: CAISRGDSYFTDTQYF

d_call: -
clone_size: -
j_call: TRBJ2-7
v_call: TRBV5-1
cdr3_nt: TGCGCCAGCAGCCTCCGGGACACTAATTACGAGCAGTACTTC
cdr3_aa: CASSLRDTNYEQYF

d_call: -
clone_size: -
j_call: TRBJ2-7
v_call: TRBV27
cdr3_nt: TGTGCCAGCAGTTTAACTAGCACCTACGAGCAGTACTTC
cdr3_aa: CASSLTSTYEQYF

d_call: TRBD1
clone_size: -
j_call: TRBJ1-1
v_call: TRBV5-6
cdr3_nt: TGTGCCAGCAGTTTGGGACAGTTCACTGAAGCTTTCTTT
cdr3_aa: CASSLGQFTEAFF